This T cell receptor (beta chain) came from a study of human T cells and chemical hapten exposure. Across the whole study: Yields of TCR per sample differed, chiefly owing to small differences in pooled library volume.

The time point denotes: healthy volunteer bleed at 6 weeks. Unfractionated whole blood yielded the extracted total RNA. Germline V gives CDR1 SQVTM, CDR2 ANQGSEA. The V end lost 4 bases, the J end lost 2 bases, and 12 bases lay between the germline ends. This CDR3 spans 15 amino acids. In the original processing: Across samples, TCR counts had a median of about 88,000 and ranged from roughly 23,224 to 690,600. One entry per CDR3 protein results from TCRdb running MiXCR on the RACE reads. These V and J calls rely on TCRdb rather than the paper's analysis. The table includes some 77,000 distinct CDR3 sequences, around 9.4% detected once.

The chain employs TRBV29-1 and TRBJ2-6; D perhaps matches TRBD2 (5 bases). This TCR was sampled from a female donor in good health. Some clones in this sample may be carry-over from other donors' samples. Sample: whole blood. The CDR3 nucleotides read TGCAGCGTTGGTGGGAGCAAGGCTGGGGCCAACGTCCTGACTTTC. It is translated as CSVGGSKAGANVLTF.